A selection of T cell receptor beta chains follows, all from one sample in a study of blood T cell repertoires in COVID-19. Measured with immunoSEQ multiplex PCR; TCRdb has only the in-frame clones, and not every one. The sample has roughly 25,000 clones, approximately 72% seen once. The specimen was peripheral blood. These receptors all come from a man aged 55 to 70 with active or convalescent COVID-19. The CDR3 runs from the conserved cysteine through the conserved F or W. The D gene is left open where the match is weak.

j_call d_call v_call cdr3_aa
TRBJ2-5 TRBD2 TRBV27 CASSLSAGRRRTGGETQYF
TRBJ2-1 - TRBV29-1 CSVDERVAVWKQFF
TRBJ2-3 - TRBV29-1 CSVKLGADTQYF
TRBJ2-7 - TRBV7-9 CASSLGASYEQYF
TRBJ2-7 - TRBV18 CASSPGARGYEQYF
TRBJ2-1 - TRBV6-2/TRBV6-3 CASSYSSRLDRSGEQFF
TRBJ1-2 TRBD1 TRBV10-3 CAIRPGQGLSNYGYTF
TRBJ1-5 TRBD1 TRBV12-3/TRBV12-4 CASRSGGRPQHF
TRBJ2-2 TRBD1 TRBV25-1 CASTMQGAGELFF
TRBJ2-1 TRBD2 TRBV19 CASSAGGIYNEQFF
TRBJ1-1 - TRBV19 CASSIDVFLHREGRGEAFF
TRBJ1-5 TRBD1 TRBV10-3 CAISEGGQGFQPQHF
TRBJ1-5 TRBD1 TRBV4-1 CASSQMTGGYNQPQHF
TRBJ2-1 TRBD2 TRBV27 CASSLASGRFNEQFF
TRBJ2-3 - TRBV7-6 CASSPRAGDTQYF
TRBJ2-7 - TRBV3-1/TRBV3-2 CASSLSNGLRYEQYF
TRBJ2-1 - TRBV6-2/TRBV6-3 CASSEIRNEQFF
TRBJ2-7 - TRBV7-8 CASSLDAAADYEQYF
TRBJ2-7 TRBD2 TRBV7-9 CASSFVRSGGSVEQYF
TRBJ1-3 - TRBV30 CAWSSWGGEGNTIYF
TRBJ1-2 TRBD1 TRBV6-5 CASSARTGDGYTF
TRBJ2-7 - TRBV9 CASSSSLSSYEQYF
TRBJ2-5 - TRBV19 CASSHRAAQETQYF
TRBJ1-4 TRBD1 TRBV2 CASRRQGPRANEKLFF
TRBJ2-5 TRBD2 TRBV27 CASSLSGVGETQYF
TRBJ1-1 TRBD1 TRBV6-5 CASSDRGVTEAFF
TRBJ1-1 - TRBV19 CASKDGPVNTEAFF
TRBJ2-7 - TRBV27 CASSLRQGRVSEQYF
TRBJ2-1 - TRBV12-5 CASGPQGGNEQFF
TRBJ2-3 - TRBV29-1 CSVAGVSTDTQYF
TRBJ1-2 TRBD1 TRBV12-3/TRBV12-4 CASSFTGGGYTF
TRBJ2-7 TRBD2 TRBV30 CAWSVGPWTSGTPRPAYEQYF
TRBJ2-5 - TRBV30 CAWERQETQYF
TRBJ1-6 TRBD1 TRBV12-5 CASGPTGSGSPLHF
TRBJ1-6 - TRBV7-8 CASSLMQGSPNSPLHF
TRBJ2-5 - TRBV6-6 CASSFGGPQETQYF
TRBJ2-3 TRBD2 TRBV3-1/TRBV3-2 CASSRTSGRLGTQYF
TRBJ2-7 TRBD2 TRBV5-1 CASSPRTSGYEQYF
TRBJ2-2 - TRBV5-4 CASSLVTNTGELFF
TRBJ1-3 TRBD1 TRBV7-9 CASSLGLGQGGYTIYF
TRBJ1-5 - TRBV7-9 CASSRTGNQPQHF
TRBJ1-3 - TRBV12-3/TRBV12-4 CASSLNRANTIYF
TRBJ1-1 TRBD1 TRBV5-8 CASSPKTGMGTEAFF
TRBJ1-3 TRBD1 TRBV9 CASSVSGTGVVPDTIYF
TRBJ2-1 - TRBV11-2 CASSLVGQQNNEQFF
TRBJ1-3 TRBD1 TRBV5-8 CASSLDTGVGNTIYF
TRBJ2-5 - TRBV14 CASSPRWGRGDQETQYF
TRBJ1-1 - TRBV7-3 CASSRDGAANTEAFF
TRBJ1-6 - TRBV10-1 CASSVGGNSPLHF
TRBJ2-5 TRBD2 TRBV5-1 CASSWSGETAQYF
TRBJ1-4 TRBD1 TRBV5-5 CASSLQGGLVEKLFF
TRBJ1-1 - TRBV21-1 CVGWGDLNTEAFF
TRBJ2-4 TRBD2 TRBV11-1 CASSPIAGGDKNIQYF
TRBJ2-2 - TRBV6-6 CASIEGVVTGELFF
TRBJ2-1 - TRBV27 CASSSKYNSRDYNEQFF
TRBJ2-1 - TRBV10-1 CASSDGSSYNEQFF
TRBJ2-7 - TRBV7-8 CASSARLGSYEQYF
TRBJ1-5 - TRBV27 CATSWRRNQPQHF
TRBJ2-2 TRBD2 TRBV30 CAWNLPSGANTGELFF
TRBJ2-7 - TRBV11-1 CASSRLAVAYEQYF